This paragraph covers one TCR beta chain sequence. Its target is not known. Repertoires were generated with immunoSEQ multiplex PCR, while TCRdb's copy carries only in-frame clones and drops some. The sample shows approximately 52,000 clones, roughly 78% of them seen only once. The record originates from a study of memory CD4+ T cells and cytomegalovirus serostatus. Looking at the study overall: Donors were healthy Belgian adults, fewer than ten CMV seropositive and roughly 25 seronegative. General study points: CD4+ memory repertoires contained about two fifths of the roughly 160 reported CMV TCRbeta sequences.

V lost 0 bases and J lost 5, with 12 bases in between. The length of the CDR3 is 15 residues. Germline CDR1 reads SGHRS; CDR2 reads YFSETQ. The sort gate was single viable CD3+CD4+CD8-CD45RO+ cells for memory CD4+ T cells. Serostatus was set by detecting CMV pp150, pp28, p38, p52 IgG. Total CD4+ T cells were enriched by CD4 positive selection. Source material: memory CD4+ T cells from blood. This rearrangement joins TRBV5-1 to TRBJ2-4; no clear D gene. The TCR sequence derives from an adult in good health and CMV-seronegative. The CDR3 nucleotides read TGCGCCAGCAGCTTGGATATCCGGGTGCAAAACATTCAGTACTTC. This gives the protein CASSLDIRVQNIQYF. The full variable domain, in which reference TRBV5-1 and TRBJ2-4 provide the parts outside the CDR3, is KAGVTQTPRYLIKTRGQQVTLSCSPISGHRSVSWYQQTPGQGLQFLFEYFSETQRNKGNFPGRFSGRQFSNSRSEMNVSTLELGDSALYLCASSLDIRVQNIQYFGAGTRLSVL.